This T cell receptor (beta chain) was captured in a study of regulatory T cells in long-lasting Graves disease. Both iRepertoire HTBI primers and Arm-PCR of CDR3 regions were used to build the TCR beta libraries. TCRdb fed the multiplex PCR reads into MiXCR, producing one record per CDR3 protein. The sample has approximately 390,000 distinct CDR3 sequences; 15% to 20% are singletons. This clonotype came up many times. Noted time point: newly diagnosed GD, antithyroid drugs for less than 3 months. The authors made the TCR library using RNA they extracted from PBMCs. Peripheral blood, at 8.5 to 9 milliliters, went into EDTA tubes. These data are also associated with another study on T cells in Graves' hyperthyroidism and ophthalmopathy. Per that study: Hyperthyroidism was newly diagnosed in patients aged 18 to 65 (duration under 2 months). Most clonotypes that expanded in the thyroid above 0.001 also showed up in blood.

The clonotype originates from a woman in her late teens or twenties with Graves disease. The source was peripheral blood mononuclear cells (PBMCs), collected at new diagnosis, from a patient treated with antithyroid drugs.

The CDR3 loop reads CASSEALGGTDTQYF. The DNA for the CDR3 is TGTGCCAGCAGTGAAGCGCTCGGGGGCACAGATACGCAGTATTTT. This chain joins TRBV6-1 and TRBJ2-3; the D gene is possibly TRBD2 (5 bases). The CDR3 loop spans 15 amino acids. The V end lost 0 bases, the J end lost 1 base, and 8 bases lay between the germline ends. The V gene's germline CDR1 is MNHNS and CDR2 SASEGT.